Detailed here is one T cell receptor (beta chain). The sample is drawn from a study of shared clonotypes between healthy human individuals. The study enrolled healthy HIV-negative adults without recent acute infections or vaccinations as donors. A CD45RA+ naive subset and a CD45RA-negative memory subset were split from CD4+ cells. Germline CDR1 SGHAT, CDR2 FQNNGV. Trimming removed 7 bases from V and 1 base from J, with 7 bases in between. The CDR3 has 12 residues. Clones were sequenced by immunoSEQ multiplex PCR, and TCRdb holds only the in-frame ones, with some missing. The repertoire holds more than 850,000 clones, with approximately 78% as singletons.

The source of this sequence is a man between 18 and 35 years old in good health. Some clones in this sample may be carry-over from other donors' samples. Sequencing was carried out using memory CD4+ T cells from PBMCs. As to subset: CD45RA-negative fraction. The V gene is TRBV11-2, the J gene TRBJ1-1; D remains unclear. The CDR3 spells CASTRQNTEAFF. As DNA, the CDR3 is TGTGCCAGCACCAGACAGAACACTGAAGCTTTCTTT.